Below are 30 T cell receptor beta chains sequenced from a single sample in a study of shared clonotypes between healthy human individuals (dated by TCRdb to between 2020 and 2021). Library preparation employed the immunoSEQ multiplex PCR assay. Here the immuneACCESS table is served through TCRdb, limited to in-frame sequences with V and J called. Missing clones are a known gap in these copies; in checked studies unresolved V genes cover under half, and the rest lacks a known reason. The sample profile shows a few million clones; approximately 94% of them were found once. Jointly, the top ten make up 0.11% to 0.15% of the sample. Sequences were obtained from naive CD4+ T cells sorted from blood. The cell subset or site label for this specimen denotes: CD45RA+ positively selected. Every receptor here comes from a man between 18 and 29 years old in good health.

The chain has TRBV5-4 and TRBJ1-6, with D possibly matching TRBD1 (5 bases). V dropped 5 bases and J dropped 6 bases, with 12 bases sitting between them. The CDR3 spans 14 residues. Germline V lookup: CDR1 SGHNT, CDR2 YYREEE (reference sequence). The CDR3, as DNA: TGTGCCAGCAGACCGCGGGACCGTAATTCACCCCTCCACTTT. Amino acid sequence: CASRPRDRNSPLHF.

This chain links TRBV6-5 with TRBJ1-4, with unresolved D. Trimming left V 6 bases short and J 8 bases short, with 16 bases between. Per the germline V gene, CDR1 is MNHEY and CDR2 is SVGAGI. The CDR3 is 14 amino acids. CDR3 sequence (DNA): TGTGCCAGCAGCAAGCTTGGAGGCGACGAAAAACTGTTTTTT. Encoded protein: CASSKLGGDEKLFF.

The chain recombines TRBV2 with TRBJ2-3, with unresolved D. Germline V lookup: CDR1 SNHLY, CDR2 FYNNEI. This CDR3 spans 16 amino acids. Trimming took off 3 bases at V and 4 bases at J, with 17 bases between the two ends. CDR3 in DNA: TGTGCCAGCAGTGATGGTGAAGCGAGTGGGTCAGATACGCAGTATTTT. It encodes CASSDGEASGSDTQYF.

J is TRBJ1-1 and V is TRBV18; possible D gene TRBD1, 5 bases. The V end was cut by 6 bases, the J end by 0 bases, with 11 bases between. Germline CDR1 KGHSH, CDR2 LQKENI. CDR3 size: 14 residues. In DNA, the CDR3 is TGTGCCAGCTCCCCAGGGAGCATGAACACTGAAGCTTTCTTT. Encoded protein: CASSPGSMNTEAFF.

This clone is a singleton in its sample. This chain links TRBV11-2 with TRBJ2-1; 13 bases fit TRBD2. The CDR3 contains 15 residues. The germline V gene has CDR1 SGHAT and CDR2 FQNNGV. After removal of 6 bases from V and 4 bases from J, the junction contained 3 bases not matched to a gene. The CDR3 region is CASRPTSGGYNEQFF. The CDR3, as DNA: TGTGCCAGCAGACCGACTAGCGGGGGGTACAATGAGCAGTTCTTC.

This clone occurred a few times. The chain carries TRBV19 and TRBJ1-5; D uncertain. CDR3 length: 17 residues. Germline loops: CDR1 LNHDA, CDR2 SQIVND (reference sequence). The ends were cut back, 5 bases at V and 0 bases at J, with 17 bases in the middle. The CDR3 DNA is TGTGCCAGTAGTCTACTCCGTAAGGGCTATAGCAATCAGCCCCAGCATTTT. This encodes CASSLLRKGYSNQPQHF.

The rearrangement uses TRBV7-9 and TRBJ2-7; 7 bases align to TRBD1. CDR3 length equals 15 residues. CDR1 and CDR2 (germline): SEHNR, FQNEAQ (reference sequence). Unmatched junction bases numbered 16, after V lost 4 bases and J lost 10 bases. The DNA for the CDR3 is TGTGCCAGCAGCTCGACTCCGGGGATTGACAGGGAACAGTACTTC. Translation: CASSSTPGIDREQYF. The full variable domain, in which reference TRBV7-9 and TRBJ2-7 provide the parts outside the CDR3, is DTGVSQNPRHKITKRGQNVTFRCDPISEHNRLYWYRQTLGQGPEFLTYFQNEAQLEKSRLLSDRFSAERPKGSFSTLEIQRTEQGDSAMYLCASSSTPGIDREQYFGPGTRLTVT.

V usage is TRBV7-8 and J usage is TRBJ2-7; 11 bases match TRBD2. This CDR3 comprises 19 residues. J gave up 3 bases and V 4 bases, and 17 bases lay outside the gene matches. Per germline, CDR1 SGHVS and CDR2 FQNEAQ. The CDR3: CASSSKNMMGLADFYEQYF. As DNA, the CDR3 is TGTGCCAGCAGCTCGAAAAACATGATGGGACTAGCGGACTTCTACGAGCAGTACTTC.

J is TRBJ1-2 and V is TRBV2; tentatively, D is TRBD1 (6 bases). V was trimmed by 6 bases and J by 2 bases, leaving 13 bases between them. This CDR3 has 14 amino acids. CDR1 is SNHLY and CDR2 is FYNNEI in the germline V gene. The CDR3 reads CASRGGTLNYGYTF. The DNA for the CDR3 is TGTGCCAGCAGGGGCGGGACACTGAACTATGGCTACACCTTC.

The chain carries TRBV2 and TRBJ2-7; D remains ambiguous. Germline assignment: CDR1 SNHLY and CDR2 FYNNEI. The CDR3 covers 13 residues. Between the trimmed V and J ends, which lost 3 bases and 3 bases, there was a span of 9 bases. CDR3 nucleotides: TGTGCCAGCAGTGATACTCACAGCTACGAGCAGTACTTC. Amino acids: CASSDTHSYEQYF.

The gene calls are TRBV7-2 and TRBJ2-3; D ambiguous. Trimming cost V 2 bases and J 4 bases, with 13 bases left between them. The CDR3 contains 15 residues. Germline V gene lookup returns CDR1 SGHTA and CDR2 FQGNSA. The CDR3 DNA sequence: TGTGCCAGCAGCTTACTATCCGGGCGCTCAGATACGCAGTATTTT. This gives the protein CASSLLSGRSDTQYF.

The J gene is TRBJ1-6, the V gene TRBV7-2; D is uncertain. Per the germline V gene, CDR1 is SGHTA and CDR2 is FQGNSA. Trimming shortened V by 1 base and J by 7 bases, and 8 bases separated the two germline ends. The CDR3 runs to 14 residues. The CDR3 DNA reads TGTGCCAGCAGCTTAGACAGTGCAAATTCACCCCTCCACTTT. Its translation is CASSLDSANSPLHF.

The rearrangement joins TRBV5-4 to TRBJ2-5, with 9 bases lining up with TRBD2. This CDR3 is 16 amino acids long. CDR1 and CDR2 from the germline V gene are SGHNT and YYREEE (reference sequence). Trimming at V came to 4 bases and at J to 2 bases, leaving 9 bases not matched to a gene. DNA for the CDR3: TGTGCCAGCAGCCAAGGGGGTAGCGGGGGTCAAGAGACCCAGTACTTC. Its protein is CASSQGGSGGQETQYF.

The chain employs TRBV9 and TRBJ2-5; D not certain. The CDR3 sequence is 12 residues long. Germline lookup yields CDR1 SGDLS and CDR2 YYNGEE. The ends were cut back, 3 bases at V and 7 bases at J, with 10 bases in the middle. CDR3 amino acids: CASSAPLGTQYF. The CDR3 DNA is TGTGCCAGCAGCGCCCCCCTGGGGACCCAGTACTTC.

This clone has a single count. The CDR3 DNA reads TGTGCCAGCAGACGACTAGCGGGAGGGCGACGGGAGCAGTACTTC. Its translation is CASRRLAGGRREQYF. The chain has TRBV2 and TRBJ2-7; TRBD2 matches 14 bases. The CDR3 covers 15 residues. Trimming removed 6 bases from V and 7 bases from J; junction bases left unmatched: 8. The V gene's germline CDR1 is SNHLY and CDR2 FYNNEI.

This chain joins TRBV7-4 and TRBJ1-4; no firm D call. The germline CDR1 and CDR2 sequences are SGHVT and SQSDAQ. The ends were cut back, 1 base at V and 8 bases at J, with 8 bases in the middle. The CDR3 consists of 13 residues. CDR3 sequence reads: CASSLDRLEKLFF. The CDR3 nucleotides read TGTGCCAGCAGCTTAGATCGACTCGAAAAACTGTTTTTT.

The chain recombines TRBV5-1 with TRBJ2-4, with D unclear. Trimming removed 5 bases at V and 5 bases at J, with 14 bases between. CDR1 and CDR2 (germline): SGHRS, YFSETQ. The CDR3 runs 14 residues. Here the CDR3 DNA reads TGCGCCAGCAGTTCGAACAGTCTTCAAAACATTCAGTACTTC. As protein: CASSSNSLQNIQYF.

In DNA, the CDR3 is TGTGCCAGCAGTTACAGGGATGAGGGTTCGTATGGCTACACCTTC. It encodes CASSYRDEGSYGYTF. This chain joins TRBV6-5 and TRBJ1-2; no reliable D call. V dropped 2 bases and J dropped 5 bases, with 15 bases sitting between them. The CDR3 runs 15 residues. Germline values: CDR1 MNHEY, CDR2 SVGAGI.

The CDR3: CASSPGQGRAQYF. As DNA, the CDR3 is TGTGCCAGCAGTCCCGGACAGGGTAGGGCGCAGTACTTC. The rearrangement uses TRBV6-5 and TRBJ2-7; 8 nucleotides line up with TRBD1. V shed 5 bases, J shed 9 bases, and the junction held 9 bases outside the gene matches. The CDR3 is 13 amino acids. Germline CDR1 is MNHEY and CDR2 is SVGAGI.

V usage is TRBV10-3 and J usage is TRBJ2-2, with 7 bases aligning to TRBD1. The J segment lost 6 bases and the V segment lost 0 bases, leaving 7 bases of the junction unmatched. The CDR3 sequence is 16 residues long. Germline values: CDR1 ENHRY, CDR2 SYGVKD. The CDR3: CAISESEDRKSGELFF. CDR3 DNA: TGTGCCATCAGTGAGTCGGAGGACAGGAAGTCCGGGGAGCTGTTTTTT.

The rearrangement uses TRBV19 and TRBJ2-5; no clear D gene. The V end lost 5 bases, the J end lost 4 bases, and 14 bases lay between the germline ends. The CDR3 length is 14 residues. Per the germline V gene, CDR1 is LNHDA and CDR2 is SQIVND (reference sequence). For the CDR3, the DNA is TGTGCCAGTAGTCTTGACTCGTCGGGAGAGACCCAGTACTTC. Translated: CASSLDSSGETQYF.

The chain carries TRBV5-1 and TRBJ2-3; TRBD1 matches at 7 bases. V lost 0 bases and J lost 5; bases outside the gene matches: 3. The CDR3 length is 14 residues. Germline V lookup: CDR1 SGHRS, CDR2 YFSETQ. CDR3 sequence reads: CASSLGDSLDTQYF. Here the CDR3 DNA reads TGCGCCAGCAGCTTGGGGGACAGTTTAGATACGCAGTATTTT.

The gene calls are TRBV28 and TRBJ1-2; D perhaps matches TRBD1 (5 bases). Germline V gives CDR1 MDHEN, CDR2 SYDVKM. V gave up 6 bases and J gave up 4 bases, with 18 bases separating them. The CDR3 length is 15 residues. This chain's CDR3 is CASRPLGVNGYGYTF. The DNA of the CDR3 is TGTGCCAGCAGACCCTTGGGGGTTAATGGCTATGGCTACACCTTC.

The rearrangement links TRBV5-1 to TRBJ1-4; 9 positions match TRBD1. Losses at the gene ends were 4 bases for V and 6 bases for J; bases not matched to a gene: 4. CDR1 and CDR2 from the germline V gene are SGHRS and YFSETQ. The CDR3 has 14 residues. The DNA for the CDR3 is TGCGCCAGCAGCGTGGGACAGGGCTATGAAAAACTGTTTTTT. Residues: CASSVGQGYEKLFF.

On this clone: This specimen includes other DNA sequences encoding the same CDR3. Here the CDR3 DNA reads TGTGCCAGCAGTTTGAAGGAGACCCAGTACTTC. It yields the protein CASSLKETQYF. V gene TRBV28 combines with J gene TRBJ2-5; D call uncertain. Germline lookup yields CDR1 MDHEN and CDR2 SYDVKM. The CDR3 sequence is 11 residues long. Trimming took off 3 bases at V and 5 bases at J, with 4 bases between the two ends.

V usage is TRBV14 and J usage is TRBJ2-7; 7 bases map to TRBD1. V was pared by 4 bases and J by 6 bases, with 12 bases of the junction left unmatched. The CDR3 runs to 15 residues. CDR1 SGHDN and CDR2 FVKESK come from the germline V gene. CDR3 bases: TGTGCCAGCAGCCCATGGGACAGACAAACCGCCGAGCAGTACTTC. This gives the protein CASSPWDRQTAEQYF.

The CDR3 DNA follows: TGTGCCAGTAGTCTTTGGACTAGCGGGAGGTCAATAGGCACAGATACGCAGTATTTT. Translated: CASSLWTSGRSIGTDTQYF. This sequence joins TRBV19 and TRBJ2-3; 14 bases match TRBD2. The V gene's germline CDR1 is LNHDA and CDR2 SQIVND (reference sequence). V was clipped by 5 bases and J by 1 base; unmatched bases: 11. The CDR3 totals 19 residues.

The V call is TRBV10-3, the J call TRBJ1-3; tentative D call: TRBD1 (6 bases). The CDR3 runs 14 residues. Germline V CDR1 and CDR2: ENHRY, SYGVKD. The V end was cut by 6 bases, the J end by 4 bases, with 13 bases between. CDR3 nucleotides: TGTGCCATCAGCGGAACAGGGCCAGGAAACACCATATATTTT. Protein sequence: CAISGTGPGNTIYF.

V is TRBV7-6 and J is TRBJ2-7; D possibly corresponds to TRBD1 (5 bases). Trimming took 1 base from V and 6 from J, leaving 16 bases between them. The CDR3 extends over 15 amino acids. Germline V lookup: CDR1 SGHVS, CDR2 FNYEAQ. In DNA, the CDR3 is TGTGCCAGCAGCTTAGGCCCAGGGAAATATTTCGAGCAGTACTTC. This translates into CASSLGPGKYFEQYF. The entire variable domain, with the rest obtained from reference TRBV7-6 and TRBJ2-7, is as follows: GAGVSQSPRYKVTKRGQDVALRCDPISGHVSLYWYRQALGQGPEFLTYFNYEAQQDKSGLPNDRFSAERPEGSISTLTIQRTEQRDSAMYRCASSLGPGKYFEQYFGPGTRLTVT.

V and J are TRBV27 and TRBJ2-1; D possibly corresponds to TRBD1 (6 bases). The CDR3 runs to 14 residues. Germline V lookup: CDR1 MNHEY, CDR2 SMNVEV (reference sequence). With 8 bases removed from V and 8 bases from J, the gap between germline ends came to 19 bases. This CDR3 reads CASATGSWSDEQFF. In nucleotides, the CDR3 is TGTGCCAGCGCAACAGGGAGTTGGTCTGATGAGCAGTTCTTC.